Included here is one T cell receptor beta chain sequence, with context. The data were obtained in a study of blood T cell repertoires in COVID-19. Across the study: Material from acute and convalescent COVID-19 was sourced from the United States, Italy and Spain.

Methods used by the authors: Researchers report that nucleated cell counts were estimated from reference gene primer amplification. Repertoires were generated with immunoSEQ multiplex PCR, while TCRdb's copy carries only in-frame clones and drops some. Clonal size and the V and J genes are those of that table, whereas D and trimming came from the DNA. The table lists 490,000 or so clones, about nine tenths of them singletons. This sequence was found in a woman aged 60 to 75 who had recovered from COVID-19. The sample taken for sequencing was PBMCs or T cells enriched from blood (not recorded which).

The CDR3: CASSDRITLNYGYTF. The CDR3 region has the DNA TGTGCCAGCAGCGACAGGATTACCCTTAACTATGGCTACACCTTC. The V call is TRBV6-5, the J call TRBJ1-2; tentative D call: TRBD1 (6 bases). The CDR3 extends over 15 amino acids. Germline lookup yields CDR1 MNHEY and CDR2 SVGAGI. V was clipped by 6 bases and J by 1 base, with 15 bases between them.